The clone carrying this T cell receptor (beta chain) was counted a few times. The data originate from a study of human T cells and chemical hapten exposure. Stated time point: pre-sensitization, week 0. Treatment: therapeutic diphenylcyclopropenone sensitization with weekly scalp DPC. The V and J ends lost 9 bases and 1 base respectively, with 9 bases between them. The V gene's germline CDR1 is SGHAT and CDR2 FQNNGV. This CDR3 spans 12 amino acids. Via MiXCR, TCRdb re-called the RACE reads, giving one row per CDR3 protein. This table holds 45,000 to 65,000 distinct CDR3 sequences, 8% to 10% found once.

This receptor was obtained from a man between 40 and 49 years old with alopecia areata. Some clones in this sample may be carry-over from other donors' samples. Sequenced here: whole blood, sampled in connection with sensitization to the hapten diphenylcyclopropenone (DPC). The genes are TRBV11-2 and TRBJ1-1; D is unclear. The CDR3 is CASKLGNTEAFF. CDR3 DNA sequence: TGTGCCAGTAAGCTCGGGAACACTGAAGCTTTCTTT.